This T cell receptor (beta chain) was documented in a study of blood T cell repertoires in COVID-19. Only in-frame clones appear in the TCRdb table, and some are missing; sequencing was by immunoSEQ multiplex PCR. The sample yields tens of thousands of clones, roughly 90% seen once. The CDR3 sequence is 15 residues long. Between the trimmed V and J ends, which lost 3 bases and 6 bases, there was a span of 18 bases. Germline V lookup: CDR1 ENHRY, CDR2 SYGVKD. The rearrangement uses TRBV10-3 and TRBJ2-7; D possibly corresponds to TRBD2 (6 bases). The sequenced sample consisted of peripheral blood. The sequence was obtained from a man in his 60s with COVID-19, enrolled during active disease. CDR3 coding DNA: TGTGCCATCAGTGAAGGCGCGGGACGTGTTAGCGAGCAGTACTTC. Encoded protein: CAISEGAGRVSEQYF.